What follows is one T cell receptor beta chain and its context. The CDR3 length is 16 residues. CDR1 is LGHDT and CDR2 is YNNKEL in the germline V gene (reference sequence). V was shortened by 5 bases and J by 0 bases, with 14 bases between the two germline ends. This sample is part of a study of blood T cell repertoires in COVID-19. Study-level information: Italy, Spain and the United States were the sources of the convalescent and acute COVID-19 samples.

Profiling relied on immunoSEQ multiplex PCR, and the TCRdb table lists in-frame clones only, not all of them. The sample lists more than 250,000 clones; around 88% were seen once. This receptor was identified in a woman between 50 and 59 years old with acute or convalescent COVID-19. Sequencing was carried out using peripheral blood. V is TRBV3-1 (or the pseudogene TRBV3-2) and J is TRBJ2-1, with D possibly being TRBD2 (6 bases). The CDR3 nucleotides are TGTGCCAGCAGCACATGGGCGGGACTCTCCTACAATGAGCAGTTCTTC. Translated, it gives CASSTWAGLSYNEQFF.